Following are 17 T cell receptor beta chains from one sample sequenced in a study of blood T cell repertoires in COVID-19. Only in-frame clones appear in the TCRdb table, and some are missing; sequencing was by immunoSEQ multiplex PCR. This table has some 130,000 clones, approximately 70% appearing once. Sample: peripheral blood. Source of these receptors: a woman aged 70 to 79 with acute or convalescent COVID-19.

The rearrangement uses TRBV30 and TRBJ2-7; D not resolved. The V end lost 4 bases, the J end lost 1 base, and 8 bases lay between the germline ends. Germline values: CDR1 GTSNPN, CDR2 SVGIG (reference sequence). This CDR3 comprises 12 residues. CDR3: CAWNDGSYEQYF. CDR3 in DNA: TGTGCCTGGAACGACGGGTCCTACGAGCAGTACTTC.

The chain uses TRBV5-1 and TRBJ2-1; 7 bases fit TRBD1. V dropped 4 bases and J dropped 2; count of bases not matched to a gene: 6. The CDR3 contains 15 residues. Germline CDR1 reads SGHRS; CDR2 reads YFSETQ. The CDR3 DNA reads TGCGCCAGCAGCCTACAGGGACAGACCTACAATGAGCAGTTCTTC. It is translated as CASSLQGQTYNEQFF.

The chain employs TRBV5-4 and TRBJ2-3; 10 bases are a match to TRBD2. Germline trimming cut 4 bases from V and 6 bases from J; bases unmatched to any gene: 8. There are 15 residues in the CDR3. Germline CDR1 and CDR2: SGHNT and YYREEE (reference sequence). The DNA for the CDR3 is TGTGCCAGCAGCCCAAGCGGGGGGGGCTTGGATACGCAGTATTTT. Protein product: CASSPSGGGLDTQYF.

This clone was detected only a few times. This chain uses TRBV9 with TRBJ1-2, with 7 bases lining up with TRBD1. In germline, CDR1 is SGDLS, CDR2 YYNGEE. The V and J ends lost 2 bases and 4 bases, in that order; junction bases with no gene match: 5. The length of the CDR3 is 14 residues. Here the CDR3 reads CASSVEGASYGYTF. The DNA for the CDR3 is TGTGCCAGCAGCGTGGAGGGGGCCAGCTATGGCTACACCTTC.

This chain connects TRBV28 to TRBJ1-4, with D maybe TRBD1 (5 bases). Germline V CDR1 and CDR2: MDHEN, SYDVKM. The CDR3 is 16 amino acids. The V and J ends lost 3 bases and 2 bases respectively, with 13 bases between them. The CDR3 region has the DNA TGTGCCAGCAGTTTGGAGGGGATGGGGACTAATGAAAAACTGTTTTTT. It specifies CASSLEGMGTNEKLFF.

The chain joins TRBV5-6 to TRBJ1-1, with 10 bases that match TRBD1. Germline values: CDR1 SGHDT, CDR2 YYEEEE. CDR3 size: 15 residues. J lost 2 bases, V lost 4 bases, and 5 bases had no gene match. CDR3 DNA: TGTGCCAGCAGCCCAACGACAGGGGGCAACACTGAAGCTTTCTTT. Its protein product is CASSPTTGGNTEAFF.

The rearrangement joins TRBV19 to TRBJ1-5; 7 bases are shared with TRBD1. The V gene end was trimmed by 3 bases and the J gene end by 2 bases; junction bases not matched to a gene: 4. The germline gives CDR1 LNHDA, CDR2 SQIVND (reference sequence). This CDR3 is built from 15 residues. CDR3 coding DNA: TGTGCCAGTAGTATTGGAGGACAGGGCAATCAGCCCCAGCATTTT. This translates into CASSIGGQGNQPQHF.

V and J are TRBV2 and TRBJ2-2; tentatively, D is TRBD2 (6 bases). The CDR3 spans 16 residues. The germline V gene encodes CDR1 SNHLY and CDR2 FYNNEI. The V end lost 1 base, the J end lost 6 bases, and 15 bases lay between the germline ends. CDR3 sequence (DNA): TGTGCCAGCAGTGAAGAGAGACTAGGCGGTCCCGGGGAGCTGTTTTTT. Amino acids: CASSEERLGGPGELFF.

The J gene is TRBJ2-1, the V gene TRBV19; the match to TRBD2 covers 12 bases. From germline, CDR1 is LNHDA and CDR2 SQIVND (reference sequence). J gave up 6 bases and V 5 bases, and 8 bases lay outside the gene matches. The CDR3 totals 16 residues. The chain's CDR3 is CASSPVGTSGFNEQFF. CDR3 coding DNA: TGTGCCAGTAGTCCTGTAGGGACTAGCGGGTTCAATGAGCAGTTCTTC.

The chain employs TRBV15 and TRBJ1-1; no clear D gene. Germline values: CDR1 LNHNV, CDR2 YYDKDF (reference sequence). The V end was cut by 8 bases, the J end by 3 bases, with 4 bases between. CDR3 size: 10 residues. In nucleotides, the CDR3 is TGTGCCACCGTCGACACTGAAGCTTTCTTT. Amino acid sequence: CATVDTEAFF.

The chain has TRBV5-1 and TRBJ2-5; 7 nucleotides align to TRBD1. This CDR3 has 13 residues. Germline CDR1 is SGHRS and CDR2 is YFSETQ. The trim removed 0 bases at V and 5 bases at J, leaving 1 base unmatched. CDR3 in amino acids: CASSLARGETQYF. DNA of the CDR3: TGCGCCAGCAGCTTGGCCAGGGGGGAGACCCAGTACTTC.

There are many counts of this clone. The V and J genes are TRBV29-1 and TRBJ2-3; D gene uncertain. Germline assignment: CDR1 SQVTM and CDR2 ANQGSEA. Trimming left V 4 bases short and J 2 bases short, with 7 bases between. The CDR3 covers 12 residues. As DNA, the CDR3 is TGCAGCGTTGGTCCTACCACAGATACGCAGTATTTT. It yields the protein CSVGPTTDTQYF.

This clone was counted a few times. CDR3 residues: CASSSQGNSPLHF. CDR3 in DNA: TGTGCCAGCAGCTCGCAGGGGAATTCACCCCTCCACTTT. The chain recombines TRBV11-2 with TRBJ1-6, with D tentatively TRBD1 (6 bases). Germline values: CDR1 SGHAT, CDR2 FQNNGV. V was pared by 4 bases and J by 7 bases, with 8 bases between. The CDR3 covers 13 residues.

The rearrangement links TRBV11-3 to TRBJ2-4, with D perhaps TRBD1 (5 bases). Between the trimmed V and J ends, which lost 1 base and 9 bases, there was a span of 13 bases. Germline V gene lookup returns CDR1 SGHNT and CDR2 YENEEA. CDR3 length: 14 residues. CDR3 DNA: TGTGCCAGCAGCTTAGGGGGCCCAGTGGGCATTCAGTACTTC. Protein product: CASSLGGPVGIQYF.

This clone came up many times. The V and J genes are TRBV2 and TRBJ2-2, with a possible D match to TRBD2 (7 bases). This CDR3 is 14 amino acids long. The germline CDR1 and CDR2 sequences are SNHLY and FYNNEI. V lost 7 bases to trimming and J lost 7 bases, with 16 bases between them. DNA for the CDR3: TGTGCCAGCACCCTAGGGGGGGCGGTCGGGGAGCTGTTTTTT. Amino acid sequence: CASTLGGAVGELFF.

The chain combines TRBV19 with TRBJ1-6; 12 bases map to TRBD1. Germline lookup yields CDR1 LNHDA and CDR2 SQIVND (reference sequence). Unmatched junction bases numbered 2, after V lost 5 bases and J lost 6 bases. CDR3 length: 15 residues. CDR3 amino acids: CASSAGQGANSPLHF. The CDR3 DNA sequence: TGTGCCAGTAGTGCGGGACAGGGGGCTAATTCACCCCTCCACTTT.

The chain joins TRBV12-3 or TRBV12-4 to TRBJ1-1, with D uncertain. Trimming cost V 6 bases and J 3 bases, with 11 bases left between them. The CDR3 length is 13 residues. The CDR3 DNA sequence: TGTGCCAGCAGCCCCTCCGGGGACACTGAAGCTTTCTTT. Protein sequence: CASSPSGDTEAFF.